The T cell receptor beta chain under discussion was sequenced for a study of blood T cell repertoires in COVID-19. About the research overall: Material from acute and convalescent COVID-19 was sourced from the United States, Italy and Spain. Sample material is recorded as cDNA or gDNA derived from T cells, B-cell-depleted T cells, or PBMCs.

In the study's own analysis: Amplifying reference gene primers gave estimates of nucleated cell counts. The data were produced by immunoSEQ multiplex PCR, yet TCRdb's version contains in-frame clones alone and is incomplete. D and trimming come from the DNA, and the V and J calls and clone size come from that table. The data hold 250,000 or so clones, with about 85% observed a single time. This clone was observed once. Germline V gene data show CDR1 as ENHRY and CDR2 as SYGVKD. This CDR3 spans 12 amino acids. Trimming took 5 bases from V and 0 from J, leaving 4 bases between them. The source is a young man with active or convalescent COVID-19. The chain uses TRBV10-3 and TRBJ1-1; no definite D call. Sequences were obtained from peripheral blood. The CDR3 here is CAISQMNTEAFF. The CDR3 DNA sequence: TGTGCCATCAGTCAGATGAACACTGAAGCTTTCTTT.